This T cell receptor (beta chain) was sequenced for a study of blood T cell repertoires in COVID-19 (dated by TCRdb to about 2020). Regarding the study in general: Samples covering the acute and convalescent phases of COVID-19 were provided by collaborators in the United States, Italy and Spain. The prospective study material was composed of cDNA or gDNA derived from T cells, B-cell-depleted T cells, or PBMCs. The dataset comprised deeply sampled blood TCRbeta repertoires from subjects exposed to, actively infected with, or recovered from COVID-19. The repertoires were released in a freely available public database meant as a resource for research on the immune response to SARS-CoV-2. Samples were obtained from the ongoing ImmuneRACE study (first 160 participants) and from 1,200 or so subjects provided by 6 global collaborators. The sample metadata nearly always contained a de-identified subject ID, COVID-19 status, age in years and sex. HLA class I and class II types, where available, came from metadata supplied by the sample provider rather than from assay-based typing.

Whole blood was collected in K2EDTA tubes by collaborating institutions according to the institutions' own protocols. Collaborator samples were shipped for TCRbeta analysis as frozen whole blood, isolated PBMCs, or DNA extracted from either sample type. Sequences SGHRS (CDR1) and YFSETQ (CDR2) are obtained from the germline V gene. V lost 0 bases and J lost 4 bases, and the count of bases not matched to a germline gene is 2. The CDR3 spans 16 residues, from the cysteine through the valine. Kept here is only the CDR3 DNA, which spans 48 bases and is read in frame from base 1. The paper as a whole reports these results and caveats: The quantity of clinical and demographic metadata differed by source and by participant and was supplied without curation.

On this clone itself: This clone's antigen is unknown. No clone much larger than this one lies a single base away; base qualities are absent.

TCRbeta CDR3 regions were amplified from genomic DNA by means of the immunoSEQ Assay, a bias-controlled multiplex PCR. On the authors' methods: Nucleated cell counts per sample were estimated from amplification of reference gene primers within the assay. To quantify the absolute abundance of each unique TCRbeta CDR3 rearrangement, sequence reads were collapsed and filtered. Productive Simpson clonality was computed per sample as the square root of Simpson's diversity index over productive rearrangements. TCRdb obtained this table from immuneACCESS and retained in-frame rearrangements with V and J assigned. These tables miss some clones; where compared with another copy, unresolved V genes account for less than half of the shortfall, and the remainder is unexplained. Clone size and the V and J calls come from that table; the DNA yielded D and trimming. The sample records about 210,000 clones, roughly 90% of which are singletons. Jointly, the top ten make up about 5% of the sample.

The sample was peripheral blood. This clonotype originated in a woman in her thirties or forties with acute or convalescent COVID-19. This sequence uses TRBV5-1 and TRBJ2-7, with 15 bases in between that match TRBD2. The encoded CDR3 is CASSLDGTSGGYEQYV. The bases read TGCGCCAGCAGCTTGGACGGGACTAGCGGGGGGTACGAGCAGTACGTC.